These 11 T cell receptor beta chains share one sample of origin, sequenced in a study of blood T cell repertoires in COVID-19. Sequencing used immunoSEQ multiplex PCR; TCRdb keeps in-frame clones, though not all of them. The sample holds roughly 150,000 clones, 84% seen once. The specimen sequenced was peripheral blood. The receptors originated from a woman aged 50 to 60 in a cohort sampled during active or convalescent COVID-19.

This clone was seen only a few times. This chain links TRBV4-1 with TRBJ2-3; D is unresolved. Trimming removed 1 base at V and 0 bases at J, with 8 bases between. Germline-derived CDR1 and CDR2 are MGHRA and YSYEKL. The CDR3 has 15 residues. As DNA, the CDR3 is TGCGCCAGCAGCCAAGTTTACCAGAGCACAGATACGCAGTATTTT. As protein: CASSQVYQSTDTQYF.

This clone appeared a single time. The chain links TRBV6-6 to TRBJ1-2; D possibly corresponds to TRBD1 (6 bases). V was trimmed by 5 bases and J by 0 bases, leaving 10 bases between them. The CDR3 sequence is 14 residues long. Germline V gene sequence: CDR1 MNHNY, CDR2 SVGAGI (reference sequence). CDR3: CASSRTDPNYGYTF. The DNA of the CDR3 is TGTGCCAGCAGTCGGACAGACCCTAACTATGGCTACACCTTC.

V usage is TRBV9 and J usage is TRBJ2-1; TRBD2 agrees at 7 bases. The CDR3 has 15 residues. The V gene end was trimmed by 0 bases and the J gene end by 5 bases; junction bases not matched to a gene: 5. In germline, CDR1 is SGDLS, CDR2 YYNGEE. CDR3 DNA: TGTGCCAGCAGCGTAGCCGGGACTACCCACAATGAGCAGTTCTTC. Translated, it gives CASSVAGTTHNEQFF.

The chain carries TRBV6-1 and TRBJ1-1; 9 nucleotides line up with TRBD1. The CDR3 has 13 residues. J lost 11 bases, V lost 3 bases, and 7 bases had no gene match. Germline CDR1 and CDR2: MNHNS and SASEGT. The DNA of the CDR3 is TGTGCCAGCAGTGAGTCGGACAGGGGTTTGGCTTTCTTT. Encoded protein: CASSESDRGLAFF.

This chain links TRBV19 with TRBJ1-2; 7 bases fit TRBD1. J lost 2 bases, V lost 4 bases, and 7 bases had no gene match. This CDR3 has 15 amino acids. Per germline, CDR1 LNHDA and CDR2 SQIVND (reference sequence). The CDR3 DNA reads as TGTGCCAGTAGTACAAACAGGGGACCGAACTATGGCTACACCTTC. Amino acid sequence: CASSTNRGPNYGYTF. Full variable domain (rest looked up from reference TRBV19 and TRBJ1-2): DGGITQSPKYLFRKEGQNVTLSCEQNLNHDAMYWYRQDPGQGLRLIYYSQIVNDFQKGDIAEGYSVSREKKESFPLTVTSAQKNPTAFYLCASSTNRGPNYGYTFGSGTRLTVV.

Concerning this clone itself: In the same sample, other DNA sequences code for this CDR3. This rearrangement joins TRBV18 to TRBJ1-4, with 8 bases lining up with TRBD1. The junction had 5 bases not matched to a gene; V was cut back by 3 bases and J by 5 bases. The CDR3 loop spans 15 amino acids. In germline, CDR1 is KGHSH, CDR2 LQKENI. The CDR3 DNA is TGTGCCAGCTCACCTGGTACAGGGGGGAATGAAAAACTGTTTTTT. It encodes CASSPGTGGNEKLFF.

J is TRBJ1-4 and V is TRBV28; perhaps TRBD1 as D (6 bases). The CDR3 length is 12 residues. Germline lookup yields CDR1 MDHEN and CDR2 SYDVKM. The ends were cut back, 8 bases at V and 8 bases at J, with 12 bases in the middle. The chain's CDR3 is CASGGAREKLFF. The CDR3 DNA is TGTGCCAGCGGGGGGGCGCGAGAAAAACTGTTTTTT.

CDR3 sequence: CAISDLYEQYF. In DNA, the CDR3 is TGTGCCATCAGTGACCTCTACGAGCAGTACTTC. The chain joins TRBV10-3 to TRBJ2-7; D not certain. CDR1 and CDR2 from the germline V gene are ENHRY and SYGVKD. The CDR3 spans 11 residues. With 3 bases removed from V and 3 bases from J, the gap between germline ends came to 3 bases.

The chain uses TRBV11-2 and TRBJ1-2; D is undetermined. The CDR3 consists of 15 residues. V dropped 1 base and J dropped 1 base, with 10 bases sitting between them. Germline V gives CDR1 SGHAT, CDR2 FQNNGV. The CDR3 region is CASSLARAGNYGYTF. The CDR3, as DNA: TGTGCCAGCAGCTTAGCGCGGGCTGGTAACTATGGCTACACCTTC. The full variable domain, rest sourced from reference TRBV11-2 and TRBJ1-2, is EAGVAQSPRYKIIEKRQSVAFWCNPISGHATLYWYQQILGQGPKLLIQFQNNGVVDDSQLPKDRFSAERLKGVDSTLKIQPAKLEDSAVYLCASSLARAGNYGYTFGSGTRLTVV.

This clone was seen once. V gene TRBV18 combines with J gene TRBJ1-1; 9 bases are a match to TRBD1. Germline V gene data show CDR1 as KGHSH and CDR2 as LQKENI. The trim removed 5 bases at V and 6 bases at J, leaving 10 bases unmatched. This CDR3 region has 15 residues. CDR3 sequence (DNA): TGTGCCAGCTCATCCGGGACAGGGAGGATCTCTGAAGCTTTCTTT. This translates into CASSSGTGRISEAFF.

The chain has TRBV27 and TRBJ2-3; 8 bases agree with TRBD1. The CDR3 loop spans 14 amino acids. Losses at the gene ends were 6 bases for V and 4 bases for J; bases not matched to a gene: 6. The germline V gene encodes CDR1 MNHEY and CDR2 SMNVEV (reference sequence). The CDR3 sequence is CASSDRGVADTQYF. Here the CDR3 DNA reads TGTGCCAGCAGCGACAGGGGTGTCGCAGATACGCAGTATTTT.